The 6 T cell receptor beta chains in this list originate from one sample, sequenced in a study of blood T cells in healthy people across ages. With a J-beta primer mix and a sample-barcoded 5' primer, a second PCR ran roughly 7 to 11 cycles. TCRdb used MiXCR to reprocess the 5' RACE reads, holding one entry per CDR3 protein. Among about 830,000 distinct CDR3 sequences listed, roughly 64% were seen once. Material for sequencing was blood. Every receptor here comes from a man aged 25-45 years in good health.

This clonotype was seen only once. This chain joins TRBV4-3 and TRBJ1-1; no reliable D call. Germline-derived CDR1 and CDR2 are LGHNA and YSLEER. This CDR3 is 13 amino acids long. The ends were cut back, 0 bases at V and 8 bases at J, with 10 bases in the middle. In DNA, the CDR3 is TGCGCCAGCAGCCAAGATCCGGATAGGGAAGCTTTCTTT. Encoded protein: CASSQDPDREAFF.

In its sample, this clonotype was seen a few times. The J gene is TRBJ2-7, the V gene TRBV9; D not resolved. The length of the CDR3 is 14 residues. Germline V gives CDR1 SGDLS, CDR2 YYNGEE. Trimming left V 0 bases short and J 2 bases short, with 9 bases between. The CDR3 region is CASSVEVVPYEQYF. The CDR3 DNA reads as TGTGCCAGCAGCGTAGAGGTAGTACCCTACGAGCAGTACTTC.

This clonotype was seen more than once but under ten times. V gene TRBV20-1 combines with J gene TRBJ2-7, with D possibly matching TRBD1 (5 bases). V shed 6 bases and J shed 1 base, with 19 bases lying between them. This CDR3 is 15 amino acids long. Germline loops: CDR1 DFQATT, CDR2 SNEGSKA (reference sequence). CDR3 amino acids: CSARSAGKASYEQYF. As DNA, the CDR3 is TGCAGTGCACGCTCGGCAGGGAAGGCGTCCTACGAGCAGTACTTC.

This clonotype came up a few times. V usage is TRBV27 and J usage is TRBJ2-1; 7 nucleotides match TRBD2. This CDR3 spans 15 amino acids. Trimming took 3 bases from V and 7 from J; bases not matched to a gene: 9. Germline V gene data show CDR1 as MNHEY and CDR2 as SMNVEV (reference sequence). The CDR3 here is CASSFSAGILNEQFF. CDR3 DNA: TGTGCCAGCAGTTTTTCAGCGGGAATACTGAATGAGCAGTTCTTC.

A single count supports this clonotype. The rearrangement joins TRBV29-1 to TRBJ1-1, with 8 bases fitting TRBD1. The CDR3 covers 12 residues. The trim removed 6 bases at V and 6 bases at J, leaving 6 bases unmatched. Germline V gene lookup returns CDR1 SQVTM and CDR2 ANQGSEA. The CDR3 is CSVADRGSEAFF. CDR3 nucleotides: TGCAGCGTCGCTGACAGGGGCTCTGAAGCTTTCTTT.

This sequence joins TRBV11-1 and TRBJ1-1; 7 bases align to TRBD1. CDR1 is SGHAT and CDR2 is FQDESV in the germline V gene (reference sequence). The J segment lost 0 bases and the V segment lost 3 bases, leaving 10 bases of the junction unmatched. The CDR3 runs 17 residues. The CDR3 region has the DNA TGTGCCAGCAGCTTCAGGGCAGGGGGAGGAATGAACACTGAAGCTTTCTTT. Encoded protein: CASSFRAGGGMNTEAFF.